This T cell receptor (beta chain) was recovered during a study of shared clonotypes between healthy human individuals. Study-wide context: Sampling drew on donors who were a couple of women and a few men aged 18 to 49.

Only in-frame clones appear in the TCRdb table, and some are missing; sequencing was by immunoSEQ multiplex PCR. In the table there are 470,000 or so clones, around four fifths of which are singletons. The sequencing input was PBMCs. This sequence was found in a woman aged 40 to 50 in good health. Some clones in this sample may be carry-over from other donors' samples.

CDR3 in DNA: TGTGCCATCAGTGAGTCGGTCACAGATACGCAGTATTTT. It yields the protein CAISESVTDTQYF. V and J are TRBV10-3 and TRBJ2-3; D gene uncertain. The V gene's germline CDR1 is ENHRY and CDR2 SYGVKD. The CDR3 has 13 residues. V was trimmed by 0 bases and J by 2 bases, leaving 3 bases between them.